A selection of T cell receptor beta chains follows, all from one sample in a study of cytomegalovirus exposure and HLA in healthy donors. Produced via immunoSEQ multiplex PCR; TCRdb's table is partial and in-frame only. Of roughly 160,000 clones in the sample, approximately 76% were seen once. The specimen was PBMCs. Receptors originate from a woman between 18 and 29 years old in good health and CMV-seropositive. CDR3s include the opening cysteine and the closing phenylalanine or tryptophan. Each record gives: D gene, J gene, V gene, clone size, CDR3 protein, CDR3 DNA. A D gene is named only where the DNA matches it firmly. Where a row states a size, it is once, few, many or the class of an expanded clone; other rows omit it.

D gene: TRBD2; J gene: TRBJ2-1; V gene: TRBV30; clone size: NA; CDR3 protein: CAWSYLAGPYNEQFF; CDR3 DNA: TGTGCCTGGAGCTATCTAGCGGGGCCATACAATGAGCAGTTCTTC
D gene: NA; J gene: TRBJ1-1; V gene: TRBV7-2; clone size: NA; CDR3 protein: CASSFRVLTEAFF; CDR3 DNA: TGTGCCAGCAGCTTCAGGGTTCTCACTGAAGCTTTCTTT
D gene: NA; J gene: TRBJ2-5; V gene: TRBV29-1; clone size: NA; CDR3 protein: CSVEGGEYQETQYF; CDR3 DNA: TGCAGCGTTGAAGGGGGGGAGTACCAAGAGACCCAGTACTTC
D gene: NA; J gene: TRBJ2-5; V gene: TRBV6-1; clone size: NA; CDR3 protein: CASKNPGSWGETRYF; CDR3 DNA: TGTGCCAGCAAAAATCCGGGATCCTGGGGAGAGACCCGGTACTTC
D gene: NA; J gene: TRBJ2-3; V gene: TRBV30; clone size: few; CDR3 protein: CAWRRTTTDTQYF; CDR3 DNA: TGTGCCTGGAGACGGACAACTACAGATACGCAGTATTTT
D gene: TRBD1; J gene: TRBJ2-1; V gene: TRBV30; clone size: NA; CDR3 protein: CAWSSDRGYNEQFF; CDR3 DNA: TGTGCCTGGAGTTCGGACAGGGGCTACAATGAGCAGTTCTTC
D gene: TRBD2; J gene: TRBJ2-3; V gene: TRBV5-1; clone size: few; CDR3 protein: CASSLGGGGLGTQYF; CDR3 DNA: TGCGCCAGCAGCTTGGGGGGGGGTGGTCTCGGCACGCAGTATTTT
D gene: NA; J gene: TRBJ1-5; V gene: TRBV2; clone size: NA; CDR3 protein: CASSEIQGNQPQHF; CDR3 DNA: TGTGCCAGCAGTGAAATCCAGGGTAATCAGCCCCAGCATTTT
D gene: NA; J gene: TRBJ2-1; V gene: TRBV7-2; clone size: NA; CDR3 protein: CASSPRVLANEQFF; CDR3 DNA: TGTGCCAGCAGCCCCCGGGTCCTGGCCAATGAGCAGTTCTTC
D gene: NA; J gene: TRBJ1-2; V gene: TRBV5-1; clone size: NA; CDR3 protein: CASGNFEGALTF; CDR3 DNA: TGCGCCAGCGGAAACTTTGAGGGAGCGCTCACCTTC
D gene: TRBD1; J gene: TRBJ2-3; V gene: TRBV7-2; clone size: NA; CDR3 protein: CASSLVWPGQVTDTQYF; CDR3 DNA: TGTGCCAGCAGCTTAGTGTGGCCGGGACAGGTCACAGATACGCAGTATTTT
D gene: NA; J gene: TRBJ1-4; V gene: TRBV19; clone size: once; CDR3 protein: CASRTPGRELFF; CDR3 DNA: TGTGCCAGTAGAACTCCGGGGAGAGAACTGTTTTTT
D gene: TRBD1; J gene: TRBJ1-2; V gene: TRBV18; clone size: NA; CDR3 protein: CASSQGQGPGYTF; CDR3 DNA: TGTGCCAGCTCACAAGGACAGGGGCCTGGCTACACCTTC
D gene: TRBD1; J gene: TRBJ2-7; V gene: TRBV9; clone size: NA; CDR3 protein: CASSGQGAEQYF; CDR3 DNA: TGTGCCAGCAGCGGGCAGGGGGCCGAGCAGTACTTC
D gene: NA; J gene: TRBJ1-2; V gene: TRBV12-5; clone size: few; CDR3 protein: CASGLVHRWRGYGYTF; CDR3 DNA: TGTGCTAGTGGTTTGGTACATAGGTGGAGGGGCTATGGCTACACCTTC
D gene: TRBD1; J gene: TRBJ1-2; V gene: TRBV27; clone size: few; CDR3 protein: CASSPRQGARGYTF; CDR3 DNA: TGTGCCAGCAGTCCCAGACAGGGGGCGCGTGGCTACACCTTC
D gene: TRBD1; J gene: TRBJ2-1; V gene: TRBV5-1; clone size: NA; CDR3 protein: CASSLEGALEGEQFF; CDR3 DNA: TGCGCCAGCAGCTTGGAGGGGGCCTTAGAGGGGGAGCAGTTCTTC
D gene: NA; J gene: TRBJ2-5; V gene: TRBV4-3; clone size: NA; CDR3 protein: CASSQDLVDSQETQYF; CDR3 DNA: TGCGCCAGCAGCCAAGATCTAGTGGACAGTCAAGAGACCCAGTACTTC
D gene: TRBD2; J gene: TRBJ2-5; V gene: TRBV13; clone size: NA; CDR3 protein: CASSLRVVGGVTQYF; CDR3 DNA: TGTGCCAGCAGCTTACGCGTAGTCGGGGGGGTGACCCAGTACTTC
D gene: TRBD1; J gene: TRBJ1-4; V gene: TRBV4-1; clone size: few; CDR3 protein: CASSQGTGVSEKLFF; CDR3 DNA: TGCGCCAGCAGCCAAGGGACAGGGGTATCTGAAAAACTGTTTTTT
D gene: TRBD1; J gene: TRBJ1-2; V gene: TRBV7-9; clone size: NA; CDR3 protein: CASSSLKPGQGSHGYTF; CDR3 DNA: TGTGCCAGCAGCTCACTGAAACCGGGACAGGGGAGTCATGGCTACACCTTC
D gene: NA; J gene: TRBJ2-7; V gene: TRBV5-6; clone size: NA; CDR3 protein: CASSFEQGTRSYEQYF; CDR3 DNA: TGTGCCAGCAGCTTCGAACAGGGGACTAGATCCTACGAGCAGTACTTC
D gene: TRBD1; J gene: TRBJ1-4; V gene: TRBV9; clone size: once; CDR3 protein: CASSAGTAVHLNEKLFF; CDR3 DNA: TGTGCCAGCAGCGCGGGGACAGCCGTTCACCTCAATGAAAAACTGTTTTTT
D gene: TRBD1; J gene: TRBJ1-4; V gene: TRBV27; clone size: NA; CDR3 protein: CASSLSGATGVVTNEKLFF; CDR3 DNA: TGTGCCAGCAGTTTATCGGGGGCAACAGGGGTTGTAACTAATGAAAAACTGTTTTTT
D gene: NA; J gene: TRBJ2-3; V gene: TRBV2; clone size: NA; CDR3 protein: CASSTRGISTDTQYF; CDR3 DNA: TGTGCCAGCAGTACCAGGGGCATCAGCACAGATACGCAGTATTTT
D gene: TRBD1; J gene: TRBJ2-2; V gene: TRBV6-5; clone size: NA; CDR3 protein: CASSPRQGNTGELFF; CDR3 DNA: TGTGCCAGCAGTCCGCGACAGGGGAACACCGGGGAGCTGTTTTTT
D gene: NA; J gene: TRBJ2-7; V gene: TRBV19; clone size: NA; CDR3 protein: CASSIQGTGSYEQYF; CDR3 DNA: TGTGCCAGTAGTATCCAGGGTACCGGCTCCTACGAGCAGTACTTC
D gene: NA; J gene: TRBJ1-2; V gene: TRBV28; clone size: NA; CDR3 protein: CASSSAGPPYGYTF; CDR3 DNA: TGTGCCAGCAGTTCCGCAGGGCCTCCCTATGGCTACACCTTC
D gene: TRBD1; J gene: TRBJ2-3; V gene: TRBV6-4; clone size: NA; CDR3 protein: CASSDSQGADTQYF; CDR3 DNA: TGTGCCAGCAGTGACTCCCAGGGGGCAGATACGCAGTATTTT
D gene: TRBD1; J gene: TRBJ2-7; V gene: TRBV18; clone size: NA; CDR3 protein: CASSTVTGAEQYF; CDR3 DNA: TGTGCCAGCTCAACCGTAACAGGGGCCGAGCAGTACTTC
D gene: TRBD1; J gene: TRBJ2-3; V gene: TRBV7-2; clone size: NA; CDR3 protein: CASSRRGTGGNTQYF; CDR3 DNA: TGTGCCAGCAGTCGTAGGGGGACAGGGGGAAATACGCAGTATTTT
D gene: NA; J gene: TRBJ2-2; V gene: TRBV6-5; clone size: NA; CDR3 protein: CASSFDRTTGELFF; CDR3 DNA: TGTGCCAGCAGTTTCGACAGAACCACCGGGGAGCTGTTTTTT
D gene: TRBD1; J gene: TRBJ1-2; V gene: TRBV29-1; clone size: once; CDR3 protein: CSVGRGQVDYGYTF; CDR3 DNA: TGCAGCGTTGGACGGGGACAGGTGGACTATGGCTACACCTTC
D gene: NA; J gene: TRBJ2-3; V gene: TRBV18; clone size: few; CDR3 protein: CASSPGFGARISTDTQYF; CDR3 DNA: TGTGCCAGCTCACCAGGTTTTGGGGCTCGAATAAGCACAGATACGCAGTATTTT
D gene: TRBD1; J gene: TRBJ1-1; V gene: TRBV30; clone size: once; CDR3 protein: CAWTWAGGILGTEAFF; CDR3 DNA: TGTGCCTGGACTTGGGCAGGGGGTATTTTAGGCACTGAAGCTTTCTTT
D gene: TRBD1; J gene: TRBJ1-2; V gene: TRBV2; clone size: NA; CDR3 protein: CASSSRWTGGSLGYTF; CDR3 DNA: TGTGCCAGCAGTAGCCGTTGGACAGGGGGATCTTTAGGCTACACCTTC
D gene: NA; J gene: TRBJ1-2; V gene: TRBV5-6; clone size: NA; CDR3 protein: CASSLNRDDGYTF; CDR3 DNA: TGTGCCAGCAGCTTGAACAGGGACGATGGCTACACCTTC
D gene: NA; J gene: TRBJ1-5; V gene: TRBV18; clone size: NA; CDR3 protein: CASSPVAGSNQPQHF; CDR3 DNA: TGTGCCAGCTCACCCGTCGCCGGTAGCAATCAGCCCCAGCATTTT
D gene: NA; J gene: TRBJ2-3; V gene: TRBV7-2; clone size: few; CDR3 protein: CASSPDSRGYTDTQYF; CDR3 DNA: TGTGCCAGCAGTCCTGACTCCAGGGGTTACACAGATACGCAGTATTTT
D gene: NA; J gene: TRBJ1-1; V gene: TRBV6-5; clone size: NA; CDR3 protein: CASSEQRNTEAFF; CDR3 DNA: TGTGCCAGCAGTGAACAGAGGAACACTGAAGCTTTCTTT
D gene: TRBD2; J gene: TRBJ2-3; V gene: TRBV15; clone size: NA; CDR3 protein: CATSRDRGGGDTQYF; CDR3 DNA: TGTGCCACCAGCAGAGATCGGGGGGGTGGAGATACGCAGTATTTT
D gene: NA; J gene: TRBJ1-2; V gene: TRBV7-3; clone size: NA; CDR3 protein: CASSPRGRGDYGYTF; CDR3 DNA: TGTGCCAGCAGCCCGCGAGGCAGGGGAGACTATGGCTACACCTTC
D gene: NA; J gene: TRBJ1-1; V gene: TRBV11-2; clone size: few; CDR3 protein: CASSSQENTEAFF; CDR3 DNA: TGTGCCAGCAGCTCTCAGGAGAACACTGAAGCTTTCTTT
D gene: NA; J gene: TRBJ2-1; V gene: TRBV5-3; clone size: few; CDR3 protein: CARSPDQTSYNEQFF; CDR3 DNA: TGTGCCAGAAGCCCAGATCAAACCTCCTACAATGAGCAGTTCTTC
D gene: NA; J gene: TRBJ2-7; V gene: TRBV6-5; clone size: NA; CDR3 protein: CASSRPGLSYEQYF; CDR3 DNA: TGTGCCAGCAGCAGACCGGGACTTTCCTACGAGCAGTACTTC
D gene: NA; J gene: TRBJ1-1; V gene: TRBV19; clone size: NA; CDR3 protein: CASIGDTEAFF; CDR3 DNA: TGTGCCAGTATAGGGGACACTGAAGCTTTCTTT
D gene: TRBD1; J gene: TRBJ1-1; V gene: TRBV6-1; clone size: NA; CDR3 protein: CARIGQANTEAFF; CDR3 DNA: TGTGCCAGAATAGGACAGGCGAACACTGAAGCTTTCTTT
D gene: TRBD1; J gene: TRBJ2-5; V gene: TRBV18; clone size: NA; CDR3 protein: CASSQGQGGETQYF; CDR3 DNA: TGTGCCAGCTCACAGGGACAGGGTGGAGAGACCCAGTACTTC
D gene: NA; J gene: TRBJ1-1; V gene: TRBV4-2; clone size: NA; CDR3 protein: CASSQGGGLNTEAFF; CDR3 DNA: TGTGCCAGCAGCCAAGGGGGGGGCCTGAACACTGAAGCTTTCTTT
D gene: TRBD1; J gene: TRBJ1-5; V gene: TRBV7-9; clone size: NA; CDR3 protein: CASSFQQGTAQHF; CDR3 DNA: TGTGCCAGCAGCTTCCAACAGGGGACCGCCCAGCATTTT
D gene: TRBD1; J gene: TRBJ1-1; V gene: TRBV19; clone size: NA; CDR3 protein: CASRPTGERAEAFF; CDR3 DNA: TGTGCCAGTAGACCGACAGGGGAAAGGGCTGAAGCTTTCTTT
D gene: NA; J gene: TRBJ2-5; V gene: TRBV14; clone size: NA; CDR3 protein: CASSQGGTVETQYF; CDR3 DNA: TGTGCCAGCAGCCAAGGAGGCACTGTAGAGACCCAGTACTTC
D gene: NA; J gene: TRBJ1-1; V gene: TRBV18; clone size: NA; CDR3 protein: CASSPHREGNTEAFF; CDR3 DNA: TGTGCCAGCTCACCGCACAGGGAAGGGAACACTGAAGCTTTCTTT
D gene: NA; J gene: TRBJ2-2; V gene: TRBV6-1; clone size: NA; CDR3 protein: CASSVRFLGGGDTGELFF; CDR3 DNA: TGTGCCAGCAGTGTCCGGTTCTTGGGGGGTGGGGACACCGGGGAGCTGTTTTTT
D gene: TRBD2; J gene: TRBJ2-1; V gene: TRBV6-5; clone size: NA; CDR3 protein: CASGLGGGPYNEQFF; CDR3 DNA: TGTGCCAGCGGGCTGGGCGGGGGTCCCTACAATGAGCAGTTCTTC
D gene: NA; J gene: TRBJ2-7; V gene: TRBV14; clone size: NA; CDR3 protein: CASSLLGYEQYF; CDR3 DNA: TGTGCCAGCAGCTTACTTGGCTACGAGCAGTACTTC
D gene: NA; J gene: TRBJ2-7; V gene: TRBV12-2; clone size: NA; CDR3 protein: CASRLKGNEQYF; CDR3 DNA: TGTGCAAGTCGCCTAAAGGGGAACGAGCAGTACTTC
D gene: TRBD1; J gene: TRBJ1-6; V gene: TRBV5-1; clone size: NA; CDR3 protein: CASSFNPTDRGEPLHF; CDR3 DNA: TGCGCCAGCAGCTTTAACCCTACGGACAGGGGAGAACCCCTCCACTTT